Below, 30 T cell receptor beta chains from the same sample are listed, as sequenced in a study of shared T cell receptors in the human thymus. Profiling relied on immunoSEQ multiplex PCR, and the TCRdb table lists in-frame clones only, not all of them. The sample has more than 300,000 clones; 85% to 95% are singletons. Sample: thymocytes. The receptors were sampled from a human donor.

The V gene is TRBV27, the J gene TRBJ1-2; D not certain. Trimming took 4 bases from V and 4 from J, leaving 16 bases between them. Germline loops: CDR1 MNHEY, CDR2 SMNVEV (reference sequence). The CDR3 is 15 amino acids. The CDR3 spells CASSYYPIGSYGYTF. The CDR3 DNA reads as TGTGCCAGCAGTTACTACCCCATAGGATCCTATGGCTACACCTTC.

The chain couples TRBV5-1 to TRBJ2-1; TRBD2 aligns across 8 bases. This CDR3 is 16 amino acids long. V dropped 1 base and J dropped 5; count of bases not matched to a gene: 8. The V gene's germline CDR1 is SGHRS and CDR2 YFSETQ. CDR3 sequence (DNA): TGCGCCAGCAGCTTGAAGAGATGGCGGGAGGACAATGAGCAGTTCTTC. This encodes CASSLKRWREDNEQFF.

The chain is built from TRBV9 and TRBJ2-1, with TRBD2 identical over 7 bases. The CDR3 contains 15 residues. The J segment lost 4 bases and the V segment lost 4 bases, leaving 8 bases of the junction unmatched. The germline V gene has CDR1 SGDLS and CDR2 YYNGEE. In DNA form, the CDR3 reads TGTGCCAGCAGCCCCCGTGGCGGGGGTTACAATGAGCAGTTCTTC. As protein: CASSPRGGGYNEQFF. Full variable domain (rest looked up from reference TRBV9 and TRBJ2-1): DSGVTQTPKHLITATGQRVTLRCSPRSGDLSVYWYQQSLDQGLQFLIQYYNGEERAKGNILERFSAQQFPDLHSELNLSSLELGDSALYFCASSPRGGGYNEQFFGPGTRLTVL.

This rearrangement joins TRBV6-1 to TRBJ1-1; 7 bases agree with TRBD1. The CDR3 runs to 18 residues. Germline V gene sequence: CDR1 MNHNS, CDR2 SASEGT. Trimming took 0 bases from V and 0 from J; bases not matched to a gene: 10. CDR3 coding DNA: TGTGCCAGCAGTGAAGCCGTGGGTCCGGGACAGATGAACACTGAAGCTTTCTTT. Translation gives CASSEAVGPGQMNTEAFF.

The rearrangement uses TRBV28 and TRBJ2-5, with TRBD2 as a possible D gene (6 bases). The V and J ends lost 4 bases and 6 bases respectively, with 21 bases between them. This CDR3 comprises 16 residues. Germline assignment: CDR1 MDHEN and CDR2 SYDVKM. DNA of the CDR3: TGTGCCAGCAGTTCCCCTCGGGAGCCTCTTCAAAAGACCCAGTACTTC. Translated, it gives CASSSPREPLQKTQYF.

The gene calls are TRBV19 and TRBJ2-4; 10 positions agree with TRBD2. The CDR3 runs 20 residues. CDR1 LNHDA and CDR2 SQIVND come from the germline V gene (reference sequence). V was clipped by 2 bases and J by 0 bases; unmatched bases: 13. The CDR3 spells CASSIRGLATSGIAKNIQYF. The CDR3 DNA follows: TGTGCCAGTAGTATAAGGGGACTAGCGACCTCCGGGATAGCCAAAAACATTCAGTACTTC.

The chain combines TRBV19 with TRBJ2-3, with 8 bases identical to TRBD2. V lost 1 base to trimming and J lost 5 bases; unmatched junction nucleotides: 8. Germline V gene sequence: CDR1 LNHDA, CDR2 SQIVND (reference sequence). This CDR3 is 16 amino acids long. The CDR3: CASSIGAGGVGDTQYF. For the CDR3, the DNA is TGTGCCAGTAGTATAGGGGCGGGAGGTGTGGGAGATACGCAGTATTTT.

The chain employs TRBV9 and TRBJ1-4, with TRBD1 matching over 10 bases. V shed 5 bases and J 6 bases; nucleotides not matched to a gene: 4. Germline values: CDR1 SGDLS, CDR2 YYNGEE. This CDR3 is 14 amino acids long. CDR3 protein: CASRAGTGDEKLFF. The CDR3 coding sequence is TGTGCCAGCAGGGCAGGGACAGGGGATGAAAAACTGTTTTTT.

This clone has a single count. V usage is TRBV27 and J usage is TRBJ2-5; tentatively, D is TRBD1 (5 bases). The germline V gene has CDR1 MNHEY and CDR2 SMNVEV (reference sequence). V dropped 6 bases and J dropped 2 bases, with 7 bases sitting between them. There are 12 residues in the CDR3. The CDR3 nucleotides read TGTGCCAGCAGGGACACTCAAGAGACCCAGTACTTC. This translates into CASRDTQETQYF.

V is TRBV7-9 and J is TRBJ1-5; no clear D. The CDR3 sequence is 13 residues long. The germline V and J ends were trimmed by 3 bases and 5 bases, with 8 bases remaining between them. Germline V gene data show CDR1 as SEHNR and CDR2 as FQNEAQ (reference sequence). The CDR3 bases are TGTGCCAGCAGCTTTTTGGACCATCAGCCCCAGCATTTT. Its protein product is CASSFLDHQPQHF.

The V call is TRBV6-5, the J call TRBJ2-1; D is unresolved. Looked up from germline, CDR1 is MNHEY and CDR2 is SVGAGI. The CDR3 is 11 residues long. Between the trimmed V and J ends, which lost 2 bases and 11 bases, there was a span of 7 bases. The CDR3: CASSYRTKQFF. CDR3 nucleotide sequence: TGTGCCAGCAGTTACCGAACGAAGCAGTTCTTC.

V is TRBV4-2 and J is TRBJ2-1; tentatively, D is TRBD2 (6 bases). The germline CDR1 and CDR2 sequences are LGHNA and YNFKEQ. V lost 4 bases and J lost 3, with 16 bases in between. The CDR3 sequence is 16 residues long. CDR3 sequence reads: CASSPRTGAVYNEQFF. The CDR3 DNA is TGTGCCAGCAGCCCGAGGACGGGAGCGGTCTACAATGAGCAGTTCTTC.

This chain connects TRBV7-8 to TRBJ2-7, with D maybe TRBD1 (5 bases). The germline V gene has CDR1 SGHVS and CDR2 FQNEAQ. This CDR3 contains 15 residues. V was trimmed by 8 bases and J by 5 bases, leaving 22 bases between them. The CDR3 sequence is CASAVYRRYLNEQYF. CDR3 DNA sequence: TGTGCCAGCGCGGTATACAGGAGATACCTCAACGAGCAGTACTTC.

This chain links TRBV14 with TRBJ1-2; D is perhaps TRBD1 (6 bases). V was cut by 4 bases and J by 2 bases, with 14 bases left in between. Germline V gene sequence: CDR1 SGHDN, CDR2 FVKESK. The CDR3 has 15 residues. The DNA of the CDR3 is TGTGCCAGCAGCCCCCGACCGGGGGGCAACTATGGCTACACCTTC. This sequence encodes CASSPRPGGNYGYTF.

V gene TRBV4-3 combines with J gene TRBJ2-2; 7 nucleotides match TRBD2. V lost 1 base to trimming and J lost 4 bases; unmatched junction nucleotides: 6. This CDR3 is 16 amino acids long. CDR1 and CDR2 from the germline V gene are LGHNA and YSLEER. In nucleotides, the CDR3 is TGCGCCAGCAGCCAAGCGGTTAGCGGGTTCACCGGGGAGCTGTTTTTT. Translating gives CASSQAVSGFTGELFF.

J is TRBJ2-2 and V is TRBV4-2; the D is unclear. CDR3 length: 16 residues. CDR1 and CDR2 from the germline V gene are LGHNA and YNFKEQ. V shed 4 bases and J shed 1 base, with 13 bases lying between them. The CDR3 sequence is CASSPPSKLNTGELFF. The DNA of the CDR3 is TGTGCCAGCAGCCCACCGTCCAAGCTGAACACCGGGGAGCTGTTTTTT.

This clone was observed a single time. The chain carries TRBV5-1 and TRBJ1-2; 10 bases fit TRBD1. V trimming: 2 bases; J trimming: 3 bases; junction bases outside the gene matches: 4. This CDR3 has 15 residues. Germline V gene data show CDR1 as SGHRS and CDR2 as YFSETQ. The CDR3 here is CASSFWTGGYYGYTF. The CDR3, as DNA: TGCGCCAGCAGCTTCTGGACAGGGGGATACTATGGCTACACCTTC.

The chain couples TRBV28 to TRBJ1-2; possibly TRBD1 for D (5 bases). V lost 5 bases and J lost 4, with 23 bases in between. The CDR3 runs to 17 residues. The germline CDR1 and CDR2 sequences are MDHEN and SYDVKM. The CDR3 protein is CASSPPTPGGSPYGYTF. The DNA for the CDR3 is TGTGCCAGCAGTCCCCCCACCCCGGGGGGAAGTCCCTATGGCTACACCTTC.

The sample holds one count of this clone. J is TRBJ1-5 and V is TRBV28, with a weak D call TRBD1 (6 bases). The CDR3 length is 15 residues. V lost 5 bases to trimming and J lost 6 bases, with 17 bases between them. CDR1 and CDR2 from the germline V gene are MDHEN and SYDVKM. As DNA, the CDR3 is TGTGCCAGCAGTCCACTACAGGGAATGGGTCAGCCCCAGCATTTT. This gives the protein CASSPLQGMGQPQHF.

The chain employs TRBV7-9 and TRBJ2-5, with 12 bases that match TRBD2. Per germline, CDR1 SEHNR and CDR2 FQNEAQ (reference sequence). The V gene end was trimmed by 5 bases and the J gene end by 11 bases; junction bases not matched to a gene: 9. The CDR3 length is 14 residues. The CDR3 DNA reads TGTGCCAGCAGCGGCCCGGGACTAGCGGGTGAGCAGTACTTC. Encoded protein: CASSGPGLAGEQYF. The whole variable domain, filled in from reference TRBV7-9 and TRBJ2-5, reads DTGVSQNPRHKITKRGQNVTFRCDPISEHNRLYWYRQTLGQGPEFLTYFQNEAQLEKSRLLSDRFSAERPKGSFSTLEIQRTEQGDSAMYLCASSGPGLAGEQYFGPGTRLLVL.

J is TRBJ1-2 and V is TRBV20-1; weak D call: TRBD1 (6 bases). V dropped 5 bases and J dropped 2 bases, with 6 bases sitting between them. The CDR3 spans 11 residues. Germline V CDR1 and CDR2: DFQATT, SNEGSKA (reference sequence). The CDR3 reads CSAGGNYGYTF. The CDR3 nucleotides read TGCAGTGCTGGGGGCAACTATGGCTACACCTTC.

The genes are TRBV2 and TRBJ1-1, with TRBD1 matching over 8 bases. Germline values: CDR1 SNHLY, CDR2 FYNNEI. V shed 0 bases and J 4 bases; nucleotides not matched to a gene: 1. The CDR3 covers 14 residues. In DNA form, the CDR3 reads TGTGCCAGCAGTGAAGCCAGGGGGCTCACTGAAGCTTTCTTT. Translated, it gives CASSEARGLTEAFF.

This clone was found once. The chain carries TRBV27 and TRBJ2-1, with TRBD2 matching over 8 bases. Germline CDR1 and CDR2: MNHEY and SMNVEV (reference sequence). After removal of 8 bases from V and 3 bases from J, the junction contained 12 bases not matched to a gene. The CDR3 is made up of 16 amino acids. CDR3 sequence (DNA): TGTGCCAGCGCCTTAGCGGGAACTAACCTCTACAATGAGCAGTTCTTC. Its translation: CASALAGTNLYNEQFF.

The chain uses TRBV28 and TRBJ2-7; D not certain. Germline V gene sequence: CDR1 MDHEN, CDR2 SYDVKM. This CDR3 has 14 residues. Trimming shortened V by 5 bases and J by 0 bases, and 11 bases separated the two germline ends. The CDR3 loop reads CASSPRHHSYEQYF. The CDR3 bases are TGTGCCAGCAGTCCCCGGCACCACTCCTACGAGCAGTACTTC.

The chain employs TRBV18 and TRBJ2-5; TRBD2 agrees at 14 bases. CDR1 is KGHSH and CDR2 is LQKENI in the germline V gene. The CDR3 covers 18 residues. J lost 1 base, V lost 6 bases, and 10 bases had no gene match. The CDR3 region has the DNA TGTGCCAGCTCTCCTCCGGGACTAGCGGGAGCTGTCCAAGAGACCCAGTACTTC. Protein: CASSPPGLAGAVQETQYF.

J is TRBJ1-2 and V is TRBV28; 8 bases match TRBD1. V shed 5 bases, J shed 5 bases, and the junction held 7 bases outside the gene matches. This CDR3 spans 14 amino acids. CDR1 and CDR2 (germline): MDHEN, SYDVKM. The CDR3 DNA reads TGTGCCAGCAGTCGGGGGGGGACAGGTTATGGCTACACCTTC. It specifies CASSRGGTGYGYTF.

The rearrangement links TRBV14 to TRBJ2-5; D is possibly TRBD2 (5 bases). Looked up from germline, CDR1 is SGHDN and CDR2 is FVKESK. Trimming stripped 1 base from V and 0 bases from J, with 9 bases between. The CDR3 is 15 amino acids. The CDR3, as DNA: TGTGCCAGCAGCCAAGGGGGAGCGGACCAAGAGACCCAGTACTTC. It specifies CASSQGGADQETQYF.

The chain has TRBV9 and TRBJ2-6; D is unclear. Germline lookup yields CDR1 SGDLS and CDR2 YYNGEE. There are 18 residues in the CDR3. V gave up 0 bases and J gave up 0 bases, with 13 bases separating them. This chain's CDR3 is CASSVVGLQISGANVLTF. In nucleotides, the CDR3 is TGTGCCAGCAGCGTAGTTGGCCTCCAGATCTCTGGGGCCAACGTCCTGACTTTC.

As DNA, the CDR3 is TGCGCCAGCAGCCAAGAGGTCTCGGGACTAGCGGCCTACGAGCAGTACTTC. This encodes CASSQEVSGLAAYEQYF. The chain employs TRBV4-1 and TRBJ2-7; 11 bases fit TRBD2. The CDR3 spans 17 residues. V shed 0 bases, J shed 2 bases, and the junction held 6 bases outside the gene matches. CDR1 and CDR2 from the germline V gene are MGHRA and YSYEKL.

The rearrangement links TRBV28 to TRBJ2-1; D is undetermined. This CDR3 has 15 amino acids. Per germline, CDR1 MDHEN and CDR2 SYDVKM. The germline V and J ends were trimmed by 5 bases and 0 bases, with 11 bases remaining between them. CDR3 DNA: TGTGCCAGCAGTCCCCGGCCCGGCTCCTACAATGAGCAGTTCTTC. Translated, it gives CASSPRPGSYNEQFF. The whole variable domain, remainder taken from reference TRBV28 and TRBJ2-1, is DVKVTQSSRYLVKRTGEKVFLECVQDMDHENMFWYRQDPGLGLRLIYFSYDVKMKEKGDIPEGYSVSREKKERFSLILESASTNQTSMYLCASSPRPGSYNEQFFGPGTRLTVL.